This T cell receptor beta chain was observed in a study of T cell responses to AZD1222 COVID-19 vaccine. Broader study findings: Baseline testing showed seropositivity in only a handful of AZD1222 recipients.

About this clone itself: Its matching antigen is unknown.

The V gene's germline CDR1 is SGHVS and CDR2 FQNEAQ. The CDR3 spans 14 residues. Trimming cost V 0 bases and J 4 bases, with 10 bases left between them. The assay was immunoSEQ multiplex PCR, and TCRdb's table has in-frame clones only and misses some. This table holds around 78,000 clones, roughly 84% found once. The specimen comprised peripheral blood, sampled on day 0 of AZD1222 vaccination. This clonotype was obtained from an adult in good health. The chain recombines TRBV7-8 with TRBJ2-7; TRBD1 or TRBD2 may be the D gene (5 bases each). For the CDR3, the DNA is TGTGCCAGCAGCTTAGCCGGGACCGAGTACGAGCAGTACTTC. This sequence encodes CASSLAGTEYEQYF. The full variable domain, completed using reference TRBV7-8 and TRBJ2-7, is GAGVSQSPRYKVAKRGQDVALRCDPISGHVSLFWYQQALGQGPEFLTYFQNEAQLDKSGLPSDRFFAERPEGSVSTLKIQRTQQEDSAVYLCASSLAGTEYEQYFGPGTRLTVT.